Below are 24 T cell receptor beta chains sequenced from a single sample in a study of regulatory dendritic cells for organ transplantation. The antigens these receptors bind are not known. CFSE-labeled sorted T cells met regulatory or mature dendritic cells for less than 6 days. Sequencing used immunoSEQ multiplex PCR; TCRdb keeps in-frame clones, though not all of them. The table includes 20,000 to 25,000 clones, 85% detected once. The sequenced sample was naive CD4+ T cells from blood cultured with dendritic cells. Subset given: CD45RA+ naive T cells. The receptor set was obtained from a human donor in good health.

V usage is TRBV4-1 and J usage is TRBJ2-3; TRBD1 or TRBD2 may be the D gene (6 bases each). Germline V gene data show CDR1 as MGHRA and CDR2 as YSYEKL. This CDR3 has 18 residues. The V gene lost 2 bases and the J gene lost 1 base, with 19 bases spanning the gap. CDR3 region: CASSQRGVLNPRTDTQYF. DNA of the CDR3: TGCGCCAGCAGCCAAAGGGGGGTCCTGAATCCACGCACAGATACGCAGTATTTT.

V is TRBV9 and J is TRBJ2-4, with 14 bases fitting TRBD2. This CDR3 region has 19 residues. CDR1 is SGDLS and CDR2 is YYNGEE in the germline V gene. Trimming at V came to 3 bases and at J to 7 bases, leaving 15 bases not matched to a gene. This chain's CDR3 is CASSGSLGLAGGRGNIQYF. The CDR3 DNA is TGTGCCAGCAGCGGATCCCTCGGACTAGCGGGGGGCCGGGGCAACATTCAGTACTTC.

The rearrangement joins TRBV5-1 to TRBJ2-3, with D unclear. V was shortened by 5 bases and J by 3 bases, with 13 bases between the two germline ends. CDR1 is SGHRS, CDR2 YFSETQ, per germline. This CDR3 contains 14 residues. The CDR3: CASRPVEGTDTQYF. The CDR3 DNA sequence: TGCGCCAGCAGACCTGTAGAAGGAACAGATACGCAGTATTTT.

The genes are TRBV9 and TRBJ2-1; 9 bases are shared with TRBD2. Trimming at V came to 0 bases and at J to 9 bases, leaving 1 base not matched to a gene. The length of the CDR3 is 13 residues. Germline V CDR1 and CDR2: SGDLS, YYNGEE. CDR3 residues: CASSVVSGSEQFF. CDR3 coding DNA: TGTGCCAGCAGCGTAGTTAGCGGGAGTGAGCAGTTCTTC.

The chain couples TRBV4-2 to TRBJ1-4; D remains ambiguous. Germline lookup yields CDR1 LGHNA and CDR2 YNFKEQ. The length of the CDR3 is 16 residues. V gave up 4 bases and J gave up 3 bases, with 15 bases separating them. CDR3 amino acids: CASSPNKAYANEKLFF. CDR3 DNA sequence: TGTGCCAGCAGCCCGAATAAAGCGTACGCTAATGAAAAACTGTTTTTT.

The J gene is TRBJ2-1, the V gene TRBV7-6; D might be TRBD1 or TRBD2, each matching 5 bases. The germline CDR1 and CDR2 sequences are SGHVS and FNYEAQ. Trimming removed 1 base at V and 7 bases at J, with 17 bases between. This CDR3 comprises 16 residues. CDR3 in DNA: TGTGCCAGCAGCTTAGTAGCTCCCCGGGGACGGAATGAGCAGTTCTTC. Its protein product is CASSLVAPRGRNEQFF.

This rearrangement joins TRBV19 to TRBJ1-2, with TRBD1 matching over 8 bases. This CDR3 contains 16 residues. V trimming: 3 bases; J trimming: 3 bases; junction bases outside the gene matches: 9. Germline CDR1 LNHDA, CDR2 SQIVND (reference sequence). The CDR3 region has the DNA TGTGCCAGTAGTATTTTATACGGGACAGGAGACTATGGCTACACCTTC. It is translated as CASSILYGTGDYGYTF.

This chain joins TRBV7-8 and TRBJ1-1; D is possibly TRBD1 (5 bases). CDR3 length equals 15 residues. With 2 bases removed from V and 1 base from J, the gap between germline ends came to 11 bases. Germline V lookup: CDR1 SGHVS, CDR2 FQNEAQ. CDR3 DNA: TGTGCCAGCAGCTTAAATTCAGGGTGGAACACTGAAGCTTTCTTT. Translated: CASSLNSGWNTEAFF.

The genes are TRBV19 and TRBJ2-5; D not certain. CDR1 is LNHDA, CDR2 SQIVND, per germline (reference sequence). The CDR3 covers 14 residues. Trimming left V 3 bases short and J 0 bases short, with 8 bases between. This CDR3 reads CASSMAANQETQYF. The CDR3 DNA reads TGTGCCAGTAGTATGGCGGCAAACCAAGAGACCCAGTACTTC.

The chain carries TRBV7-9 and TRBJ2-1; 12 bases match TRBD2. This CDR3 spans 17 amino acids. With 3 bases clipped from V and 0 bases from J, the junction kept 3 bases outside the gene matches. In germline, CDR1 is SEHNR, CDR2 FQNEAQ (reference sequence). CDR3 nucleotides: TGTGCCAGCAGCTTGGGACTAGCGGGTTACTCCTACAATGAGCAGTTCTTC. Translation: CASSLGLAGYSYNEQFF.

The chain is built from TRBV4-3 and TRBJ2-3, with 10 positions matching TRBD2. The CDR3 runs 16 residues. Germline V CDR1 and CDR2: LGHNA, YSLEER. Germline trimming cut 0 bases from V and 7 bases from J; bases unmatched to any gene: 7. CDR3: CASSQDASGGAYTQYF. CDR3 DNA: TGCGCCAGCAGCCAAGACGCTAGCGGGGGAGCCTATACGCAGTATTTT.

CDR3 bases: TGTGCCTGGAGTGTTGGGGGGGGCTACGAGCAGTACTTC. It encodes CAWSVGGGYEQYF. The chain carries TRBV30 and TRBJ2-7, with TRBD2 identical over 7 bases. V lost 0 bases to trimming and J lost 3 bases; unmatched junction nucleotides: 2. CDR1 and CDR2 from the germline V gene are GTSNPN and SVGIG (reference sequence). CDR3 length: 13 residues.

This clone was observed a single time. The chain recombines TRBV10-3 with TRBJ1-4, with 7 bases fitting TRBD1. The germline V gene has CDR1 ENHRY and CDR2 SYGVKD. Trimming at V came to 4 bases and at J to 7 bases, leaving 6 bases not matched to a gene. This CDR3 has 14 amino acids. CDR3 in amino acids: CAISGQGKGEKLFF. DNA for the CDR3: TGTGCCATCAGTGGACAGGGCAAGGGTGAAAAACTGTTTTTT.

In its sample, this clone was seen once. As DNA, the CDR3 is TGTGCCAGTAGTTTTGAGCCGGGGGCATGGTATGGCTACACCTTC. This sequence encodes CASSFEPGAWYGYTF. V usage is TRBV19 and J usage is TRBJ1-2; D possibly corresponds to TRBD1 (6 bases). The CDR3 spans 15 residues. Germline V gene lookup returns CDR1 LNHDA and CDR2 SQIVND (reference sequence). V lost 5 bases and J 5 bases, leaving 18 bases between the germline ends.

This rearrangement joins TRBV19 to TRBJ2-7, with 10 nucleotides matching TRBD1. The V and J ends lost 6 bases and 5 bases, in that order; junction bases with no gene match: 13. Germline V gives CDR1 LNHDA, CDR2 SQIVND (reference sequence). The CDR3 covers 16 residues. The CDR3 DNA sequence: TGTGCCAGTAGCATCTTACCGGGACAGGGGTTGAACGAGCAGTACTTC. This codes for CASSILPGQGLNEQYF. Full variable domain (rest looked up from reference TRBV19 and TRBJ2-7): DGGITQSPKYLFRKEGQNVTLSCEQNLNHDAMYWYRQDPGQGLRLIYYSQIVNDFQKGDIAEGYSVSREKKESFPLTVTSAQKNPTAFYLCASSILPGQGLNEQYFGPGTRLTVT.

CDR3 amino acids: CASSRQLRLVPRPYSNQPQHF. CDR3 nucleotide sequence: TGTGCCAGCAGCCGACAATTAAGACTGGTTCCCCGACCATATAGCAATCAGCCCCAGCATTTT. V usage is TRBV7-3 and J usage is TRBJ1-5, with D unresolved. Germline values: CDR1 SGHTA, CDR2 FQGTGA. CDR3 length: 21 residues. V shed 5 bases and J shed 0 bases, with 29 bases lying between them.

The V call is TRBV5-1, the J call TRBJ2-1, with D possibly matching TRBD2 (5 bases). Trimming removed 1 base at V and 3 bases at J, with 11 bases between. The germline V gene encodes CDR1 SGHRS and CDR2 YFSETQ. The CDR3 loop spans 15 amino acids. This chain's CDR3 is CASSLRWEFYNEQFF. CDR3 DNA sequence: TGCGCCAGCAGCTTGCGTTGGGAGTTCTACAATGAGCAGTTCTTC.

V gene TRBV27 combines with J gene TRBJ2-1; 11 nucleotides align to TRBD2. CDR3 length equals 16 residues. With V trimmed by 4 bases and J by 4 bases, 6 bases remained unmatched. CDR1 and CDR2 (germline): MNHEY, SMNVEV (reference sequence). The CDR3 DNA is TGTGCCAGCAGTTCCCGACTAGCGGGAATGTACAATGAGCAGTTCTTC. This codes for CASSSRLAGMYNEQFF.

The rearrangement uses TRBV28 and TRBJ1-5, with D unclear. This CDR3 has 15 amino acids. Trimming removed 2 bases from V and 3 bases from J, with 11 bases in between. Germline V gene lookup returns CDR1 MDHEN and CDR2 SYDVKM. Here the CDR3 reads CASSLTGPSNQPQHF. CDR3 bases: TGTGCCAGCAGTTTAACCGGGCCCTCCAATCAGCCCCAGCATTTT.

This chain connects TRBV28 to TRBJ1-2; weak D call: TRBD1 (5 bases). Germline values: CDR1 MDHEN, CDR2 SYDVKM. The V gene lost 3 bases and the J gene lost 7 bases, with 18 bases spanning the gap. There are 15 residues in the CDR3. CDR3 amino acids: CASSFVPGGKIGYTF. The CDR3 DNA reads TGTGCCAGCAGTTTTGTCCCCGGGGGAAAAATTGGCTACACCTTC.

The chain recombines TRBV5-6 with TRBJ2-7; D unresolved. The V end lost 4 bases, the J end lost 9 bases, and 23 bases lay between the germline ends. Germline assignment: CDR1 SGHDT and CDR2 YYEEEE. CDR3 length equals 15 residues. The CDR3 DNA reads TGTGCCAGCAGCCCCCTTGCGAAGGTGGGCGTAGCGCAGTACTTC. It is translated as CASSPLAKVGVAQYF.

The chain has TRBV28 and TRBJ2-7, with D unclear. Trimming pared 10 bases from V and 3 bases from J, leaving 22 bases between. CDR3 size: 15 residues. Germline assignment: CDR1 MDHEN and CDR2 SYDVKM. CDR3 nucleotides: TGTGCCATAACTAAATCGAGGAGTTCTGGCTACGAGCAGTACTTC. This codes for CAITKSRSSGYEQYF.

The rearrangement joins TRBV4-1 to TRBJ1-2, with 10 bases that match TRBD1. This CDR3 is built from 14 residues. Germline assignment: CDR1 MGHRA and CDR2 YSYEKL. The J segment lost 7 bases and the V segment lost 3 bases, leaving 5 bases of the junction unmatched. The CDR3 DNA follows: TGCGCCAGCAGCCACCTCGGACAGGGGGGTGGCTACACCTTC. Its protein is CASSHLGQGGGYTF.

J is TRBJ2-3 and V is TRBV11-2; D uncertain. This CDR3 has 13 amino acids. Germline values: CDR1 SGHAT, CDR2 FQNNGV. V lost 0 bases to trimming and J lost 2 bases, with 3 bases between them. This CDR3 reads CASSLDITDTQYF. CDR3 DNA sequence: TGTGCCAGCAGCTTAGACATCACAGATACGCAGTATTTT.